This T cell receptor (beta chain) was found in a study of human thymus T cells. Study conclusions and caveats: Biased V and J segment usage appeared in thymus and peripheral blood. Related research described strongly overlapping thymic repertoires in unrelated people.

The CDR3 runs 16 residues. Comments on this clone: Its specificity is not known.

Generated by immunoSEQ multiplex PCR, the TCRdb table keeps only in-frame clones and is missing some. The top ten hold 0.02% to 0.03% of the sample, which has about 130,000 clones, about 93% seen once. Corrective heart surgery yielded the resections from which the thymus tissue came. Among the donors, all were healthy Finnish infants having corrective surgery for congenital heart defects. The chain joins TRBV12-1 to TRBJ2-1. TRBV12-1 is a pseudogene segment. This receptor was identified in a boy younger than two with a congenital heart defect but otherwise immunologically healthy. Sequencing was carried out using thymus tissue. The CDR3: CASSPLFGARYNEQFF. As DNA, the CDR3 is TGTGCCAGCAGCCCCCTTTTCGGGGCGAGGTACAATGAGCAGTTCTTC.